The clone carrying this T cell receptor beta chain was picked up many times. The antigen remains undetermined. The size of this beta chain means little, since it is a stray read in a library made for alpha chains. TCR cDNA molecules each carried a unique molecular identifier. MiXCR, applied by TCRdb to the 5' RACE reads, yields one record per CDR3 protein. The repertoire holds around 7,500 distinct CDR3 sequences, with around 12% as singletons. The data were taken from a study of spatial heterogeneity in lung cancer. Whole-study results and caveats: One measure, the expanded intratumoral alpha and beta TCR count, tracked tumor mutation counts.

The time point is: sample taken at primary tumor resection. Samples were obtained from more than 70 donors, all untreated early-stage non-small cell lung cancer patients. Material for sequencing was whole RNA from tumor, nontumor lung or frozen PBMC, left unsorted. The sequenced sample was lung tumor tissue, obtained at surgery. The origin of this receptor is a male donor with early-stage non-small cell lung cancer.

CDR3: CASSLGGQGDIQYF. The CDR3 region has the DNA TGTGCCAGCAGCTTGGGGGGACAGGGTGATATTCAGTACTTC. This chain joins TRBV5-6 and TRBJ2-4; TRBD1 matches 9 bases. The CDR3 totals 14 residues. Per the germline V gene, CDR1 is SGHDT and CDR2 is YYEEEE. After removal of 0 bases from V and 10 bases from J, the junction contained 5 bases not matched to a gene.